One sample yielded the 7 T cell receptor beta chains listed below, sequenced in a study of neurological immune-mediated disorders. TCRdb passed the 5' RACE reads through MiXCR, listing each CDR3 protein once. The sample contains about 31,000 distinct CDR3 sequences, about 4.1% of which appear only once. The sequencing input was CD4+ T cells from blood. These receptors all stem from a woman in her thirties or forties in good health.

This clonotype was seen many times. The genes are TRBV4-1 and TRBJ2-1; 7 bases map to TRBD1. J gave up 4 bases and V 4 bases, and 10 bases lay outside the gene matches. The CDR3 loop spans 16 amino acids. From germline, CDR1 is MGHRA and CDR2 YSYEKL. The CDR3 is CASSRRGTVEYNEQFF. The CDR3 region has the DNA TGCGCCAGCAGCCGTAGAGGGACAGTTGAGTACAATGAGCAGTTCTTC.

This clonotype appeared many times. V gene TRBV27 combines with J gene TRBJ1-2, with TRBD1 matching 7 bases. The CDR3 extends over 17 amino acids. The germline V gene has CDR1 MNHEY and CDR2 SMNVEV (reference sequence). V lost 3 bases, J lost 4 bases, and 14 bases stayed unmatched. CDR3 sequence reads: CASSFSILTGSIYGYTF. CDR3 nucleotide sequence: TGTGCCAGCAGTTTTTCTATATTGACAGGGTCTATCTATGGCTACACCTTC.

This clonotype was observed at least ten times. This chain connects TRBV27 to TRBJ1-2; D gene unclear. CDR1 is MNHEY and CDR2 is SMNVEV in the germline V gene (reference sequence). This CDR3 comprises 15 residues. Trimming removed 6 bases from V and 1 base from J, with 15 bases in between. The CDR3 reads CASSRVPGNNYGYTF. The DNA of the CDR3 is TGTGCCAGCAGCCGCGTGCCGGGCAATAACTATGGCTACACCTTC.

The V gene is TRBV5-1, the J gene TRBJ2-7, with D hard to call. The V gene's germline CDR1 is SGHRS and CDR2 YFSETQ. The CDR3 contains 16 residues. V dropped 4 bases and J dropped 0 bases, with 17 bases sitting between them. The CDR3 spells CASSRSPGGSSYEQYF. CDR3 DNA: TGCGCCAGCAGCAGGAGCCCGGGTGGAAGCTCCTACGAGCAGTACTTC.

This clonotype was seen ten or more times. The chain joins TRBV20-1 to TRBJ1-1, with 10 bases matching TRBD1. CDR3 length: 12 amino acids. V lost 6 bases, J lost 7 bases, and 5 bases stayed unmatched. Germline V gene sequence: CDR1 DFQATT, CDR2 SNEGSKA (reference sequence). CDR3 in amino acids: CSAPDRGLEAFF. CDR3 in DNA: TGCAGTGCACCCGACAGGGGGCTTGAAGCTTTCTTT.

This clonotype was seen a handful of times. This CDR3 reads CASSWARAGKWGEQFF. CDR3 DNA sequence: TGTGCCAGCAGCTGGGCGAGAGCGGGGAAATGGGGTGAGCAGTTCTTC. V usage is TRBV11-2 and J usage is TRBJ2-1; 7 bases line up with TRBD2. Per germline, CDR1 SGHAT and CDR2 FQNNGV. Unmatched junction bases numbered 15, after V lost 4 bases and J lost 9 bases. CDR3 length equals 16 residues.

This clonotype has a count of ten or more. The rearrangement joins TRBV7-9 to TRBJ2-7; 7 bases line up with TRBD2. Germline V gene data show CDR1 as SEHNR and CDR2 as FQNEAQ (reference sequence). V trimming: 5 bases; J trimming: 7 bases; junction bases outside the gene matches: 11. The CDR3 is 14 amino acids. This CDR3 is CASSPAAGEIEQYF. The CDR3 nucleotides read TGTGCCAGCAGCCCGGCCGCGGGAGAGATAGAGCAGTACTTC.